The 5 T cell receptor beta chains given below trace back to one sample, sequenced in a study of T cells in Graves' hyperthyroidism and ophthalmopathy. Amplification yielded TCR beta CDR3 regions, with RNA transcripts as the source. An initial round of RT-PCR targeting the TCR CDR3 relied on the HTBI primer set. TCRdb called the multiplex PCR reads again in MiXCR, with one record for every CDR3 protein. The table lists more than 350,000 distinct CDR3 sequences, more than 12% of them singletons. Sequenced: blood. The receptors originated from a woman aged 25 to 45 with Graves' hyperthyroidism.

This clonotype has just a few counts. The V gene is TRBV20-1, the J gene TRBJ2-7; 7 bases match TRBD2. Germline assignment: CDR1 DFQATT and CDR2 SNEGSKA (reference sequence). The J segment lost 0 bases and the V segment lost 6 bases, leaving 20 bases of the junction unmatched. CDR3 length: 18 residues. CDR3 residues: CSAPTPGGAWTSSYEQYF. In nucleotides, the CDR3 is TGCAGTGCGCCTACCCCCGGGGGAGCTTGGACTAGCTCCTACGAGCAGTACTTC.

This clonotype was detected many times. The V and J genes are TRBV20-1 and TRBJ2-1, with a possible D match to TRBD2 (6 bases). Trimming took 3 bases from V and 6 from J, leaving 12 bases between them. In germline, CDR1 is DFQATT, CDR2 SNEGSKA (reference sequence). The CDR3 spans 13 residues. CDR3 bases: TGCAGTGCTAGCGGGAGCGAGTCCAATGAGCAGTTCTTC. Protein: CSASGSESNEQFF.

For this clonotype: The CDR3 ends on some other residue instead of the conserved phenylalanine or tryptophan, so this is likely a read error. This chain joins TRBV2 and TRBJ2-5, with D possibly being TRBD2 (6 bases). CDR1 is SNHLY and CDR2 is FYNNEI in the germline V gene. The CDR3 sequence is 13 residues long. The CDR3 DNA sequence: TGTGCCAGCAGGGCGGACTACGGAGAGACTCAGTACCTC. Translating gives CASRADYGETQYL.

This chain connects TRBV5-1 to TRBJ2-2, with D unresolved. Trimming removed 2 bases at V and 0 bases at J, with 8 bases between. The length of the CDR3 is 15 residues. In germline, CDR1 is SGHRS, CDR2 YFSETQ. CDR3 in amino acids: CASSLQDPNTGELFF. In nucleotides, the CDR3 is TGCGCCAGCAGCTTACAAGATCCGAACACCGGGGAGCTGTTTTTT.

The count of this clonotype is one. This rearrangement joins TRBV5-5 to TRBJ2-1; D uncertain. The germline V gene has CDR1 SGHKS and CDR2 YYEKEE (reference sequence). The CDR3 has 15 residues. V lost 1 base to trimming and J lost 5 bases, with 13 bases between them. The CDR3 coding sequence is TGTGCCAGCAGCTTGTCTCGCGTAGGTAACAATGAGCAGTTCTTC. Protein sequence: CASSLSRVGNNEQFF.